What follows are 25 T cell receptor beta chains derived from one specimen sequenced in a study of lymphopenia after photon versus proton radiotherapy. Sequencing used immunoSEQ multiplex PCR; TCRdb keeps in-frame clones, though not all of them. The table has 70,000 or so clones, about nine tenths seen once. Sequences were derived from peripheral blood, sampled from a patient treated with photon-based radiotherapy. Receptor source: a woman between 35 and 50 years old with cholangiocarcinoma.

The CDR3 loop reads CASSIQVEAFF. The CDR3 DNA sequence: TGTGCCAGTAGTATCCAAGTTGAAGCTTTCTTT. J is TRBJ1-1 and V is TRBV19, with unresolved D. Looked up from germline, CDR1 is LNHDA and CDR2 is SQIVND (reference sequence). The V and J ends lost 3 bases and 7 bases respectively, with 6 bases between them. CDR3 length: 11 amino acids.

The DNA for the CDR3 is TGTGCCAGCAGCTCGACAGGCAGGCCCTATGGCTACACCTTC. It translates to CASSSTGRPYGYTF. The chain links TRBV6-5 to TRBJ1-2, with TRBD1 as a possible D gene (6 bases). This CDR3 region has 14 residues. Trimming pared 6 bases from V and 4 bases from J, leaving 15 bases between. Germline lookup yields CDR1 MNHEY and CDR2 SVGAGI.

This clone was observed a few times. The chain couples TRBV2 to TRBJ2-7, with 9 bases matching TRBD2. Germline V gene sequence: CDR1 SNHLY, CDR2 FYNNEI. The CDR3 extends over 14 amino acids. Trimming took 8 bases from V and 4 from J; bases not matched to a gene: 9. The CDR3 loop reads CASVAGAHPYEQYF. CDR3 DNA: TGTGCCAGCGTAGCGGGAGCTCACCCTTACGAGCAGTACTTC.

The CDR3: CASSLGRATGELFF. Here the CDR3 DNA reads TGTGCCAGCAGCTTGGGTCGGGCCACCGGGGAGCTGTTTTTT. V and J are TRBV5-4 and TRBJ2-2; no firm D call. The V and J ends lost 0 bases and 4 bases respectively, with 7 bases between them. The CDR3 is 14 residues long. Germline CDR1 is SGHNT and CDR2 is YYREEE (reference sequence). The full variable domain, in which reference TRBV5-4 and TRBJ2-2 provide the parts outside the CDR3, is ETGVTQSPTHLIKTRGQQVTLRCSSQSGHNTVSWYQQALGQGPQFIFQYYREEENGRGNFPPRFSGLQFPNYSSELNVNALELDDSALYLCASSLGRATGELFFGEGSRLTVL.

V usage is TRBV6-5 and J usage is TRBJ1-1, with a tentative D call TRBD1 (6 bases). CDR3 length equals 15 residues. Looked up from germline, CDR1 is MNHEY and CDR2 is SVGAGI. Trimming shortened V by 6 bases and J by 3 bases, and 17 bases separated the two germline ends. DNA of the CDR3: TGTGCCAGCAGCCCACAGGGACTGCTCCACACTGAAGCTTTCTTT. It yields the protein CASSPQGLLHTEAFF.

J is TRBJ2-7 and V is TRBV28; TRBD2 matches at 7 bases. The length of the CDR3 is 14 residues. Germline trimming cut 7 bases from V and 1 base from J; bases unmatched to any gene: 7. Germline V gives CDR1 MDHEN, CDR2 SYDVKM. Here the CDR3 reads CASTGLADSYEQYF. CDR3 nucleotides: TGTGCCAGCACAGGGCTAGCGGATTCCTACGAGCAGTACTTC.

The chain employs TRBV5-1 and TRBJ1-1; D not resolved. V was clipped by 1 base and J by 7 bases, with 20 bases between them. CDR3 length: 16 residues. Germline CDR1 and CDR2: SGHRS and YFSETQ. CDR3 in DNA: TGCGCCAGCAGCTTGAATCCATTCGGGGTTCCGGGTGAAGCTTTCTTT. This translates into CASSLNPFGVPGEAFF.

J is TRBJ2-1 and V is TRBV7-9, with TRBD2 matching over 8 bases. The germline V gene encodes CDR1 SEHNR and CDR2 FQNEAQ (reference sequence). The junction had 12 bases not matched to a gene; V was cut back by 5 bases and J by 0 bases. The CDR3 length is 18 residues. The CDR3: CASSPSLQRGSSYNEQFF. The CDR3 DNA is TGTGCCAGCAGCCCTAGTCTGCAGCGGGGGAGCTCCTACAATGAGCAGTTCTTC.

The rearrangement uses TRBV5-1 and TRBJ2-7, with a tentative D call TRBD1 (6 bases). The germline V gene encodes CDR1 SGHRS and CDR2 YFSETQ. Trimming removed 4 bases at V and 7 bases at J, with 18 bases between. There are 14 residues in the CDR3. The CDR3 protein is CASSLYDRLGEQYF. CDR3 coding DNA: TGCGCCAGCAGCCTTTATGACAGGCTTGGGGAGCAGTACTTC.

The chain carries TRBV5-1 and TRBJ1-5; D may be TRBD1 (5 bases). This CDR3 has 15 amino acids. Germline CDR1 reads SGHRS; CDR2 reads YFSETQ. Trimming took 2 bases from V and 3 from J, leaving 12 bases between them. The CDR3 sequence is CASSFGDGYNQPQHF. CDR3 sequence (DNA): TGCGCCAGCAGCTTCGGGGACGGATACAATCAGCCCCAGCATTTT. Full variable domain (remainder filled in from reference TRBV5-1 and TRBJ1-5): KAGVTQTPRYLIKTRGQQVTLSCSPISGHRSVSWYQQTPGQGLQFLFEYFSETQRNKGNFPGRFSGRQFSNSRSEMNVSTLELGDSALYLCASSFGDGYNQPQHFGDGTRLSIL.

CDR3 protein: CASSDQRQGANEAFF. The CDR3 DNA reads TGTGCCAGCAGTGACCAAAGACAGGGGGCTAATGAAGCTTTCTTT. The V call is TRBV2, the J call TRBJ1-1; TRBD1 matches 10 bases. J was trimmed by 7 bases and V by 3 bases; bases with no gene match: 8. The CDR3 is 15 residues long. The germline V gene encodes CDR1 SNHLY and CDR2 FYNNEI.

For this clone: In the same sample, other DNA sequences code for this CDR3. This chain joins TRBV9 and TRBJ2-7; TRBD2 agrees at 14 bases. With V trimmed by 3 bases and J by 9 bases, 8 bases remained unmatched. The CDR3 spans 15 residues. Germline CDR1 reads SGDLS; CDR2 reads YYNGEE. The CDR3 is CASSAAGTSGGLQYF. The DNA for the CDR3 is TGTGCCAGCAGCGCTGCCGGGACTAGCGGGGGACTGCAGTACTTC.

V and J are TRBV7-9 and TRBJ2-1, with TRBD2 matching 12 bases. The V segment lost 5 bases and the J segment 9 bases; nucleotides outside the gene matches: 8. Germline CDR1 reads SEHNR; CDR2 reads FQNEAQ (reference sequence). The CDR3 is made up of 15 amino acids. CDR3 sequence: CASSPTRGLAGEQFF. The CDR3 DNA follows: TGTGCCAGCAGCCCCACCCGGGGACTAGCGGGTGAGCAGTTCTTC. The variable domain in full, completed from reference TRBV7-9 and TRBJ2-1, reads DTGVSQNPRHKITKRGQNVTFRCDPISEHNRLYWYRQTLGQGPEFLTYFQNEAQLEKSRLLSDRFSAERPKGSFSTLEIQRTEQGDSAMYLCASSPTRGLAGEQFFGPGTRLTVL.

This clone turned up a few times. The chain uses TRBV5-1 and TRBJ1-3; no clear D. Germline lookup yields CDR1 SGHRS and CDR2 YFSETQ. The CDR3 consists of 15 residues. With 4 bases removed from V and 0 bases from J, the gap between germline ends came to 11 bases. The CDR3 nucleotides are TGCGCCAGCAGCCGGGATGCCTTCTCTGGAAACACCATATATTTT. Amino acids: CASSRDAFSGNTIYF.

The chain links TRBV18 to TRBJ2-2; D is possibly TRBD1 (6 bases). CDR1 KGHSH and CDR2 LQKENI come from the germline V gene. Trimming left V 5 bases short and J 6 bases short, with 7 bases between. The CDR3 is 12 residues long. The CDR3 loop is CASSWTAGELFF. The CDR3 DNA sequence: TGTGCCAGCTCATGGACAGCCGGGGAGCTGTTTTTT.

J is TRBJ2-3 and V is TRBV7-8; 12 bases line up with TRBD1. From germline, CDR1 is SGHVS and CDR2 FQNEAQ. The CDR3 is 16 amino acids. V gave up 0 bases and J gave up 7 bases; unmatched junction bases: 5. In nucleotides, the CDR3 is TGTGCCAGCAGCTTAGCCGGGACAGGGGGCGTAAATACGCAGTATTTT. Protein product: CASSLAGTGGVNTQYF.

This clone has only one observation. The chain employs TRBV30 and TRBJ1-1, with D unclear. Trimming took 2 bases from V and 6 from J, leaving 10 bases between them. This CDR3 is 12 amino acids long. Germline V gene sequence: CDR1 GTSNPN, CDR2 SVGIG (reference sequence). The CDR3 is CAWSNRWSEAFF. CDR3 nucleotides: TGTGCCTGGAGTAACCGGTGGTCTGAAGCTTTCTTT.

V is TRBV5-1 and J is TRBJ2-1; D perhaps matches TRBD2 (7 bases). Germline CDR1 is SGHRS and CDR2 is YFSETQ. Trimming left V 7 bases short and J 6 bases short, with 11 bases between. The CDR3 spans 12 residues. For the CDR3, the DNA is TGCGCCAGCGGGGGGGCGTCCAATGAGCAGTTCTTC. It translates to CASGGASNEQFF.

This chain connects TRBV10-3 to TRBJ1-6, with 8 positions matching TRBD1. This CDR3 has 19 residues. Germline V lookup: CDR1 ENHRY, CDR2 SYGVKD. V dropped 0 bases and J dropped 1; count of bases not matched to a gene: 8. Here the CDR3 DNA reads TGTGCCATCAGTGAGTCGAGACAGGGGCCCGAATCCTATAATTCACCCCTCCACTTT. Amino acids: CAISESRQGPESYNSPLHF.

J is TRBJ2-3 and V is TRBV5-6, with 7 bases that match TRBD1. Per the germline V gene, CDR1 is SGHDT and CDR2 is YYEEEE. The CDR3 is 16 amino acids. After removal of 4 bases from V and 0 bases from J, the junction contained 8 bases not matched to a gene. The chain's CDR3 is CASSPGQVTSTDTQYF. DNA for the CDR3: TGTGCCAGCAGCCCTGGACAGGTTACTAGCACAGATACGCAGTATTTT. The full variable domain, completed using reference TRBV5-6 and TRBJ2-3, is DAGVTQSPTHLIKTRGQQVTLRCSPKSGHDTVSWYQQALGQGPQFIFQYYEEEERQRGNFPDRFSGHQFPNYSSELNVNALLLGDSALYLCASSPGQVTSTDTQYFGPGTRLTVL.

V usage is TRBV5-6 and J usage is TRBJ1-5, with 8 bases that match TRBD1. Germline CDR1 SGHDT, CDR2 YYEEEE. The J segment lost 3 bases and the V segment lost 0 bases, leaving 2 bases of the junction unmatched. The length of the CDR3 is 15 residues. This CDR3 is CASSLGQGINQPQHF. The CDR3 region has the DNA TGTGCCAGCAGCTTGGGACAGGGGATCAATCAGCCCCAGCATTTT.

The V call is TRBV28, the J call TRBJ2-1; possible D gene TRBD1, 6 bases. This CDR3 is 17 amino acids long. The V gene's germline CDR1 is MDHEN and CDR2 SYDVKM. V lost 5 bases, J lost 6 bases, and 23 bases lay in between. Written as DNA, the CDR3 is TGTGCCAGCAGTCCCCGTATCACAGGGCGAGAGGGCAATGAGCAGTTCTTC. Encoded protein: CASSPRITGREGNEQFF.

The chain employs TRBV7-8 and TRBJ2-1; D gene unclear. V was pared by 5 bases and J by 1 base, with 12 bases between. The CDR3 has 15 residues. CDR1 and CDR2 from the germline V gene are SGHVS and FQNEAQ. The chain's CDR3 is CASSQNSLSYNEQFF. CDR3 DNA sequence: TGTGCCAGCAGCCAAAACTCTCTTTCCTACAATGAGCAGTTCTTC.

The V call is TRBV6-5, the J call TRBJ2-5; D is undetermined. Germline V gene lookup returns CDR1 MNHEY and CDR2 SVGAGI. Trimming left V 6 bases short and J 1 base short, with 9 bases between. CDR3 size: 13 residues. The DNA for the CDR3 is TGTGCCAGCAGCGGCCGACCCCAAGAGACCCAGTACTTC. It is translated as CASSGRPQETQYF.

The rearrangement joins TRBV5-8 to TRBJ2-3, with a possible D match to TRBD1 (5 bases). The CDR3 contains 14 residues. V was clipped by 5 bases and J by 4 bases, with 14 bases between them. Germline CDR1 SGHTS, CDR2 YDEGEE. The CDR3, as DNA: TGTGCCAGCAGTCAAGGGGCGCGCCCAGATACGCAGTATTTT. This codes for CASSQGARPDTQYF.